This T cell receptor beta chain was captured by sequencing in a study of early T cells in non-severe SARS-CoV-2 infection. Attachment of unique molecular identifiers was made to individual cDNA molecules. Each CDR3 protein is one row after TCRdb ran MiXCR on the 5' RACE reads. The sample lists more than 65,000 distinct CDR3 sequences, 12% occurring once. The CDR3 has 14 amino acids. From germline, CDR1 is SGHTA and CDR2 FQGNSA. The V and J ends lost 3 bases and 7 bases respectively, with 13 bases between them. The receptor comes from an adult who was a healthcare worker with PCR-confirmed SARS-CoV-2 infection or an uninfected control (not recorded which). The chain carries TRBV7-2 and TRBJ2-1; perhaps TRBD2 as D (6 bases). Sequenced input: whole blood. Here the CDR3 reads CASSFGFGGNEQFF. DNA for the CDR3: TGTGCCAGCAGCTTTGGCTTCGGAGGGAATGAGCAGTTCTTC. Combining the CDR3 with reference TRBV7-2 and TRBJ2-1 gives the whole variable domain GAGVSQSPSNKVTEKGKDVELRCDPISGHTALYWYRQSLGQGLEFLIYFQGNSAPDKSGLPSDRFSAERTGGSVSTLTIQRTQQEDSAVYLCASSFGFGGNEQFFGPGTRLTVL.